A single sample gave rise to the 7 T cell receptor beta chains below, sequenced in a study of blood T cell repertoires in COVID-19 (dated by TCRdb to between 2020 and 2021). Library preparation employed the immunoSEQ multiplex PCR assay. The source is immuneACCESS, and TCRdb retained only in-frame sequences with V and J called. Part of the clones is not carried over; for the studies checked, unresolved V genes explain less than half of this, and the remainder is unexplained. The sample profile shows 250,000 or so clones; roughly 87% of them were found once. The ten most abundant clones make up less than 5% of the sample. Material for sequencing was peripheral blood. These receptors were taken from a woman aged 40 to 50 who had recovered from COVID-19.

The chain couples TRBV19 to TRBJ2-4; 8 bases align to TRBD2. The CDR3 loop spans 19 amino acids. The germline gives CDR1 LNHDA, CDR2 SQIVND (reference sequence). V dropped 6 bases and J dropped 0; count of bases not matched to a gene: 16. CDR3 coding DNA: TGTGCCAGTAGCCCCAGGGGCGGGGGGCCACCTCTAGCCAAAAACATTCAGTACTTC. Residues: CASSPRGGGPPLAKNIQYF.

The chain recombines TRBV7-9 with TRBJ2-3, with a possible D match to TRBD2 (7 bases). Germline V lookup: CDR1 SEHNR, CDR2 FQNEAQ (reference sequence). The CDR3 contains 15 residues. Trimming pared 0 bases from V and 5 bases from J, leaving 12 bases between. This CDR3 reads CASSLARGAGDTQYF. Here the CDR3 DNA reads TGTGCCAGCAGCTTAGCCCGGGGGGCAGGAGATACGCAGTATTTT.

This rearrangement joins TRBV27 to TRBJ2-1, with D perhaps matching TRBD2 (5 bases). CDR1 and CDR2 from the germline V gene are MNHEY and SMNVEV (reference sequence). V was clipped by 3 bases and J by 3 bases, with 15 bases between them. This CDR3 region has 16 residues. The CDR3 nucleotides read TGTGCCAGCAGTTTTGAGGCCAGGAGCGGCTACAATGAGCAGTTCTTC. Its translation is CASSFEARSGYNEQFF.

The chain links TRBV5-5 to TRBJ1-1, with D perhaps matching TRBD1 (5 bases). V dropped 7 bases and J dropped 3 bases, with 13 bases sitting between them. The length of the CDR3 is 13 residues. Germline loops: CDR1 SGHKS, CDR2 YYEKEE (reference sequence). The CDR3 here is CASEPGGYTEAFF. CDR3 DNA sequence: TGTGCCAGCGAGCCCGGGGGGTACACTGAAGCTTTCTTT.

This chain connects TRBV11-2 to TRBJ1-1; D may be TRBD1 (6 bases). This CDR3 spans 14 amino acids. CDR1 SGHAT and CDR2 FQNNGV come from the germline V gene. V dropped 0 bases and J dropped 5 bases, with 10 bases sitting between them. CDR3 in DNA: TGTGCCAGCAGCTTAGATATCAGGGGAACTGAAGCTTTCTTT. Encoded protein: CASSLDIRGTEAFF.

The rearrangement links TRBV10-2 to TRBJ2-7; the match to TRBD2 covers 12 bases. Germline values: CDR1 WSHSY, CDR2 SAAADI. J gave up 2 bases and V 8 bases, and 4 bases lay outside the gene matches. The CDR3 consists of 14 residues. CDR3 loop: CASGGTSGPYEQYV. The CDR3 DNA sequence: TGCGCCAGCGGCGGGACTAGCGGGCCCTACGAGCAGTACGTC.

This clone has a single count. The same CDR3 also results from other DNA sequences found in this sample. The chain uses TRBV27 and TRBJ1-1; 7 nucleotides line up with TRBD1. This CDR3 spans 13 amino acids. Per germline, CDR1 MNHEY and CDR2 SMNVEV (reference sequence). V lost 3 bases, J lost 4 bases, and 2 bases stayed unmatched. The CDR3 reads CASSLTGRTEAFF. The CDR3 region has the DNA TGTGCCAGCAGTTTGACAGGGCGCACTGAAGCTTTCTTT.